The source of this T cell receptor beta chain is a study of T cell responses to AZD1222 COVID-19 vaccine. Study outcomes and limitations: Spike-specific TCR breadth and depth went up after people got two AZD1222 doses. Clonal diversity may have been underestimated, and the donors were mostly white British, with more females than males.

Data came from immunoSEQ multiplex PCR; TCRdb stores just in-frame clones and leaves some out. The sample consists of around 130,000 clones, over 75% of them appearing once. For this clone: The antigen remains undetermined.

The ends lost 2 bases at V and 2 bases at J; junction bases unmatched: 5. Looked up from germline, CDR1 is MNHEY and CDR2 is SMNVEV (reference sequence). The length of the CDR3 is 16 residues. This specimen was peripheral blood, taken 28 days after the second dose of the MenACWY control vaccine. The V and J genes are TRBV27 and TRBJ2-7; 11 positions match TRBD2. This clonotype was obtained from an adult who received the MenACWY meningococcal vaccine as a control. The CDR3 bases are TGTGCCAGCAGTTTAGGGATGGGACTAGCGGCCTACGAGCAGTACTTC. Protein product: CASSLGMGLAAYEQYF.